This TCR beta chain was retrieved from a study of blood T cell repertoires in COVID-19. Looking at the study overall: Material from acute and convalescent COVID-19 was sourced from the United States, Italy and Spain. T cells, B-cell-depleted T cells, or PBMCs supplied cDNA or gDNA.

Method: immunoSEQ multiplex PCR; TCRdb's copy keeps in-frame clones and lacks some. The repertoire holds about 190,000 clones, with around four fifths as singletons. Looked up from germline, CDR1 is SNHLY and CDR2 is FYNNEI. The CDR3 spans 15 residues. After removal of 6 bases from V and 8 bases from J, the junction contained 8 bases not matched to a gene. This TCR was sampled from a woman aged 80 or over with active or convalescent COVID-19. The material sequenced was peripheral blood. This sequence joins TRBV2 and TRBJ1-4; 11 bases map to TRBD1. The chain's CDR3 is CASRLSRTGGEKLFF. CDR3 DNA: TGTGCCAGCAGACTGTCTCGGACAGGGGGCGAAAAACTGTTTTTT. Variable domain in full (rest from reference TRBV2 and TRBJ1-4): EPEVTQTPSHQVTQMGQEVILRCVPISNHLYFYWYRQILGQKVEFLVSFYNNEISEKSEIFDDQFSVERPDGSNFTLKIRSTKLEDSAMYFCASRLSRTGGEKLFFGSGTQLSVL.